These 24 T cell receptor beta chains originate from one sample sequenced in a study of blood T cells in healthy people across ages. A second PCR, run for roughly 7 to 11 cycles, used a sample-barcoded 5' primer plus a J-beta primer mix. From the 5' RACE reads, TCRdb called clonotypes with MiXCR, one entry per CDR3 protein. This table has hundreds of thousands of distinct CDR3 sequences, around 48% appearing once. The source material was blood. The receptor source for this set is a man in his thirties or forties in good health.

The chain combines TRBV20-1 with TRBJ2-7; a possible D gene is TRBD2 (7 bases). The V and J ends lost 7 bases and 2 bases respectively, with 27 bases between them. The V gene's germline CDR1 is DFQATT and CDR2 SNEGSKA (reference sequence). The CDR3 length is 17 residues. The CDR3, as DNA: TGCAGTGTTAGCCCGTTGGAGGGGGGGCGAACCCCCTACGAGCAGTACTTC. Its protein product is CSVSPLEGGRTPYEQYF.

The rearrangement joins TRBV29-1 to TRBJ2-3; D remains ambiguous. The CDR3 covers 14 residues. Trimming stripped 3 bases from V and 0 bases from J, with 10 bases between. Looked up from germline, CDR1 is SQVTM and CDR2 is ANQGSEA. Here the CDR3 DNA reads TGCAGCGTTGAGGGTGCGAGGAGCACAGATACGCAGTATTTT. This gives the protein CSVEGARSTDTQYF.

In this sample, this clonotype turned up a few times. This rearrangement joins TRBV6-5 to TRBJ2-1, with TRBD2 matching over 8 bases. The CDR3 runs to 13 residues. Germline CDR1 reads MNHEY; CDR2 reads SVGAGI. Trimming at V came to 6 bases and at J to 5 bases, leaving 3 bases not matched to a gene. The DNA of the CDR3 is TGTGCCAGCAGGAAAGCGGGGGACAATGAGCAGTTCTTC. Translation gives CASRKAGDNEQFF.

The CDR3 reads CASSSLLSTGELFF. The CDR3 DNA reads as TGCGCCAGCAGCTCACTCTTGAGCACCGGGGAGCTGTTTTTT. V usage is TRBV5-1 and J usage is TRBJ2-2; D not certain. Germline V gene sequence: CDR1 SGHRS, CDR2 YFSETQ. The V and J ends lost 3 bases and 4 bases respectively, with 10 bases between them. The CDR3 sequence is 14 residues long.

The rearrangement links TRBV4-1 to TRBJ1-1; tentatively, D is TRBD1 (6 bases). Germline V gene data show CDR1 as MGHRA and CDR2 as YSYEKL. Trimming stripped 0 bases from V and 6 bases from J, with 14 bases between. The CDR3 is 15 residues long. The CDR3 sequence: CASSQEGGGFAEAFF. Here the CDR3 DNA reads TGCGCCAGCAGCCAAGAAGGGGGGGGCTTCGCTGAAGCTTTCTTT.

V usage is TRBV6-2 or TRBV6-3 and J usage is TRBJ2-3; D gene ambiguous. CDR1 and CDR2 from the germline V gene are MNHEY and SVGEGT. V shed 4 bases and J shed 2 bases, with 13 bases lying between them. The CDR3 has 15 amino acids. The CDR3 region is CASSCWADPTDTQYF. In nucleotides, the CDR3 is TGTGCCAGCAGTTGTTGGGCAGACCCCACAGATACGCAGTATTTT.

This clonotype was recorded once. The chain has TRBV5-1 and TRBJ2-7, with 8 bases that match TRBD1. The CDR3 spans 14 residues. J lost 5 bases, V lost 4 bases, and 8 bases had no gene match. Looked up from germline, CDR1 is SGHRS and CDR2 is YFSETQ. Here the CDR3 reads CASSHVDRDDEQYF. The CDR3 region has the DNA TGCGCCAGCAGCCACGTGGACAGGGACGACGAGCAGTACTTC.

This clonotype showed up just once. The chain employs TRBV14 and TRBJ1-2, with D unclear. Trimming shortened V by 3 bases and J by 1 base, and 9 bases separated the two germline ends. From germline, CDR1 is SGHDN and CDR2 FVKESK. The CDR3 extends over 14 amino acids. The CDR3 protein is CASSQHQSNYGYTF. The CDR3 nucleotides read TGTGCCAGCAGCCAGCATCAGAGTAACTATGGCTACACCTTC. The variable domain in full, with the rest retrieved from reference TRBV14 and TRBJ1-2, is EAGVTQFPSHSVIEKGQTVTLRCDPISGHDNLYWYRRVMGKEIKFLLHFVKESKQDESGMPNNRFLAERTGGTYSTLKVQPAELEDSGVYFCASSQHQSNYGYTFGSGTRLTVV.

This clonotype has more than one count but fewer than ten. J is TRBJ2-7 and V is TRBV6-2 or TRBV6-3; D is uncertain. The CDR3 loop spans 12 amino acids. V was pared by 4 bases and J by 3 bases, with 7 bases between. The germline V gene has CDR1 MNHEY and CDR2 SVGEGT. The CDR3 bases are TGTGCCAGCAGTTCGGCTTACTACGAGCAGTACTTC. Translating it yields CASSSAYYEQYF.

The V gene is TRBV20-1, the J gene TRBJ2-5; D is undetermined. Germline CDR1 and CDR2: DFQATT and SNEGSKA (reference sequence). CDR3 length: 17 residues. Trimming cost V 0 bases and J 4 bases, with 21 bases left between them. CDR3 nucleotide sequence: TGCAGTGCTAGAGATCAGTTGTCTTTAGGGTCAGGAGAGACCCAGTACTTC. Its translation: CSARDQLSLGSGETQYF.

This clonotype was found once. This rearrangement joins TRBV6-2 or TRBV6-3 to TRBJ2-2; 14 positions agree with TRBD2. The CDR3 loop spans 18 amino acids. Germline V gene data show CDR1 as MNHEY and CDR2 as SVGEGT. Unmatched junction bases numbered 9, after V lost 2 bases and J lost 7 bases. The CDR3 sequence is CASSYGLAGGPSFGELFF. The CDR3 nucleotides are TGTGCCAGCAGTTACGGACTAGCGGGGGGCCCGTCGTTCGGGGAGCTGTTTTTT.

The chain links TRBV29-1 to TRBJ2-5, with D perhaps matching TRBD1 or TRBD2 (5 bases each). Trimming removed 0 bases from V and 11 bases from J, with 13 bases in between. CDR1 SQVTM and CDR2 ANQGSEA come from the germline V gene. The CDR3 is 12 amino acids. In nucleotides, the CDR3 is TGCAGCGTTGAAGAGATGGTGGGGGAGCAGTACTTC. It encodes CSVEEMVGEQYF.

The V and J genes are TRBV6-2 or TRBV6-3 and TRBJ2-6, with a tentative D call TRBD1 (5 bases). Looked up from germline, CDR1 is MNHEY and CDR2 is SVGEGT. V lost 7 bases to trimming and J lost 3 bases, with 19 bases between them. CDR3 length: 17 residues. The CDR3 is CASTVVQGLVGANVLTF. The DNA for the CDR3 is TGTGCCAGCACAGTTGTGCAGGGCTTAGTTGGGGCCAACGTCCTGACTTTC.

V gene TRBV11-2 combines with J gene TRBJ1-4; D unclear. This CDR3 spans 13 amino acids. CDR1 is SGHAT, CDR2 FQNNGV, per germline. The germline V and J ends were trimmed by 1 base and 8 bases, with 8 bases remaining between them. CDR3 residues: CASSLAVSEKLFF. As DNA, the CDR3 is TGTGCCAGCAGCTTAGCCGTGTCAGAAAAACTGTTTTTT.

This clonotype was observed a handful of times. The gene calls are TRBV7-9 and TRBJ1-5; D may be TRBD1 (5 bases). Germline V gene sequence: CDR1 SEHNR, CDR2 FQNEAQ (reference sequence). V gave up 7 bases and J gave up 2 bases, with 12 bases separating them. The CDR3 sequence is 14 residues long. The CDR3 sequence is CASTPWGGNQPQHF. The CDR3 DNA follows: TGTGCCAGCACCCCCTGGGGGGGCAATCAGCCCCAGCATTTT.

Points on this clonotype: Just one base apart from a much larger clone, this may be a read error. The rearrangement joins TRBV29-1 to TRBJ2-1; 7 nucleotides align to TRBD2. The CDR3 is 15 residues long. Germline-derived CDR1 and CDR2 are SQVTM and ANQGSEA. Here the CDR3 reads CSVSAGLAVNNGQFF. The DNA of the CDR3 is TGCAGCGTTTCGGCGGGGCTAGCGGTAAACAATGGGCAGTTCTTC.

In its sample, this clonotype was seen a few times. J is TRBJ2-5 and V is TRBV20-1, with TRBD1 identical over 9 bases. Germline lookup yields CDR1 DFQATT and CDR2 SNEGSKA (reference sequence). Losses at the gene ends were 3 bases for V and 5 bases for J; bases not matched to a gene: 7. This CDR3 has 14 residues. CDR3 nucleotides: TGCAGTGCTAGCGGGGACAGGGATTCGGAGACCCAGTACTTC. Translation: CSASGDRDSETQYF.

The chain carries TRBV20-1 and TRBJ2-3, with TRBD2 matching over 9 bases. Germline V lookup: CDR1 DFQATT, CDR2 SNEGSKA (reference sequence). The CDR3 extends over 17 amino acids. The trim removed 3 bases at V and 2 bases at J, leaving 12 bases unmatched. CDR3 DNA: TGCAGTGCTAGCCTTGGGGGCGGGGGGGGAGCCACAGATACGCAGTATTTT. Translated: CSASLGGGGGATDTQYF.

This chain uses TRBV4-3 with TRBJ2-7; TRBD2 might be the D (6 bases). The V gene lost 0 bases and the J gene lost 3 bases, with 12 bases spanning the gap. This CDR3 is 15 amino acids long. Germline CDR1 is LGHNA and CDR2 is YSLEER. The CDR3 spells CASSQDRGSGYEQYF. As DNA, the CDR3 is TGCGCCAGCAGCCAAGATCGAGGTAGCGGCTACGAGCAGTACTTC.

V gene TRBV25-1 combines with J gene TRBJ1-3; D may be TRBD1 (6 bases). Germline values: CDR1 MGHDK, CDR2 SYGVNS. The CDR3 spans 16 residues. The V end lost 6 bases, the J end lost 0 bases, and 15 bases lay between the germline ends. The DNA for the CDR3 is TGTGCCAGCAGGCCGGGGGGGCCCAGCTCTGGAAACACCATATATTTT. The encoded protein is CASRPGGPSSGNTIYF. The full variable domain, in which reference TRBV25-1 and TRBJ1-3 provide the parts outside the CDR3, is EADIYQTPRYLVIGTGKKITLECSQTMGHDKMYWYQQDPGMELHLIHYSYGVNSTEKGDLSSESTVSRIRTEHFPLTLESARPSHTSQYLCASRPGGPSSGNTIYFGEGSWLTVV.

The CDR3 DNA reads as TGTGCCAGCAGTAAGCAGGGGACTGAAGCTTTCTTT. This translates into CASSKQGTEAFF. V is TRBV6-1 and J is TRBJ1-1; the D gene is possibly TRBD1 (6 bases). Trimming stripped 5 bases from V and 5 bases from J, with 9 bases between. The CDR3 runs to 12 residues. Germline V gene sequence: CDR1 MNHNS, CDR2 SASEGT.

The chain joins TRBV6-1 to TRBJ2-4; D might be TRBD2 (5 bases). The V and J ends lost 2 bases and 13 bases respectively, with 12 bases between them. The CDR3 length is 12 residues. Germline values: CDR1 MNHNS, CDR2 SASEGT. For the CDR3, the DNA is TGTGCCAGCAGTGAATCTGAGGGTGTGCAGTACTTC. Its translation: CASSESEGVQYF.

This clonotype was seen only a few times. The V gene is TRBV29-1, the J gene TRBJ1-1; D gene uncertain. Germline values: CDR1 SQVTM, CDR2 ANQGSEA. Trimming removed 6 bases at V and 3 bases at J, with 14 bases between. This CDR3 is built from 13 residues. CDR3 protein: CSVANFLYTEAFF. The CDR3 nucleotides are TGCAGCGTCGCGAATTTCCTTTACACTGAAGCTTTCTTT.

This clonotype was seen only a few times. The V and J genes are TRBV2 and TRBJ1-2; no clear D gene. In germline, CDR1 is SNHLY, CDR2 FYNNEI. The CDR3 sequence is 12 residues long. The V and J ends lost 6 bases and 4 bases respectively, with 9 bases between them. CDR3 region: CASRFDIYGYTF. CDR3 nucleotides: TGTGCCAGCAGATTTGACATCTATGGCTACACCTTC.